This T cell receptor beta chain was profiled in a study of Ad26.COV2.S vaccination and SARS-CoV-2 variants. Study-level results: Analyses that measured TCR breadth and depth may have underestimated total T cell responses. In vaccinated individuals, spike-specific CD8+ and CD4+ T cell responses reportedly displayed substantial breadth.

Documented treatment: roughly 19 received Ad26.COV2.S at low or high dose, single or two shots; 5 received placebo; per-sample allocation not given. Material that was analyzed had been drawn on day 63 after the first vaccine or placebo injection. The administered vaccine (an Ad26 vector) expressed Wuhan-strain SARS-CoV-2 spike. Concerning this clone itself: The antigen remains unidentified.

The method was immunoSEQ multiplex PCR; TCRdb's version includes in-frame clones alone and lacks a portion of them. The table has some 390,000 clones, roughly nine tenths seen once. This receptor was obtained from a person between 18 and 65 years old who received the Ad26.COV2.S COVID-19 vaccine or a placebo. Material: peripheral blood, obtained in a trial of Ad26.COV2.S vaccine versus placebo.

The CDR3 nucleotides are TGTGCCAGCAGTTACGGGTCCAAATCCAACAATGAGCAGTTCTTC. Its translation: CASSYGSKSNNEQFF. This chain links TRBV6-2 or TRBV6-3 with TRBJ2-1, with D unclear. Germline V gives CDR1 MNHEY, CDR2 SVGEGT. CDR3 length: 15 amino acids. Trimming shortened V by 2 bases and J by 5 bases, and 13 bases separated the two germline ends.